This is a list of T cell receptor beta chains from one sample in a study of spatial heterogeneity in lung cancer. TCRdb re-called the 5' RACE reads with MiXCR, one entry per CDR3 protein. Among fewer than 45,000 distinct CDR3 sequences listed, roughly 7.2% were seen once. This specimen consisted of PBMCs, obtained at surgery. All receptors derive from a female donor with early-stage non-small cell lung cancer. Each CDR3 is given with its conserved first and last residue. A D gene is named only where the DNA matches it firmly. Expanded clones get a size class; other rows say once, few or many, or leave the size out.

j_call d_call clone_size v_call cdr3_nt cdr3_aa
TRBJ1-4 . many TRBV5-1 TGCGCCAGCAGCCCGGGAGGGGGGCTACAAACTAATGAAAAACTGTTTTTT CASSPGGGLQTNEKLFF
TRBJ1-2 TRBD1 . TRBV2 TGTGCCAGCAGTGAACGGGACAGGGGGCAAGGCTACACCTTC CASSERDRGQGYTF
TRBJ2-1 TRBD2 . TRBV10-3 TGTGCCATCAGTGAGTTTAGCGGGAGCTCCTACAATGAGCAGTTCTTC CAISEFSGSSYNEQFF
TRBJ2-3 . many TRBV5-1 TGCGCCAGCAGCATGGGTGTTACAAGCACAGATACGCAGTATTTT CASSMGVTSTDTQYF
TRBJ1-6 . few TRBV5-1 TGCGCCAGCAGCGTGATAGGGGAATCACCCCTCCACTTT CASSVIGESPLHF
TRBJ2-4 . many TRBV6-6 TGTGCCAGCGGAGGTGTCGGCAACATTCAGTACTTC CASGGVGNIQYF
TRBJ2-3 TRBD2 many TRBV28 TGTGCCAGCAGCCCCGGGGGACTAGCGGGAGTTACAGATACGCAGTATTTT CASSPGGLAGVTDTQYF
TRBJ2-2 . few TRBV7-2 TGTGCCAGCAGACGAGACAGGGAGGTTAGCACCGGGGAGCTGTTTTTT CASRRDREVSTGELFF
TRBJ1-4 . few TRBV4-3 TGCGCCAGCAGCCAGGCACTTGGGAGTTTTGAAAAACTGTTTTTT CASSQALGSFEKLFF
TRBJ2-3 . many TRBV5-5 TGTGCCAGCAGCTTACAACAGGGTAGGGATACGCAGTATTTT CASSLQQGRDTQYF
TRBJ2-3 . many TRBV10-1 TGCGCCAGCAGTGACCGACTTGGGGGCGAAGGTACGCAGTATTTT CASSDRLGGEGTQYF
TRBJ1-5 TRBD1 few TRBV28 TGTGCCAGCAGGCTGACAGGGGTGACTCAGCCCCAGCATTTT CASRLTGVTQPQHF
TRBJ2-7 . many TRBV7-6 TGTGCCAGCAGCATTCGACGGAGCAGGGGCTCCTACGAGCAGTACTTC CASSIRRSRGSYEQYF
TRBJ2-3 TRBD2 few TRBV20-1 TGCAGTGCTAGAGAGGGTAGCGGGGTAACAGATACGCAGTATTTT CSAREGSGVTDTQYF
TRBJ1-2 . few TRBV9 TGTGCCAGCAGGTCCCTAGGTTTTGGCTACACCTTC CASRSLGFGYTF
TRBJ1-1 . many TRBV24-1 TGTGCCACCAGTGACCCCAGTTGGGGAGCTTTCTTT CATSDPSWGAFF
TRBJ2-3 . many TRBV20-1 TGCAGTGCTAGAGACAGTCTGTATACAGATACGCAGTATTTT CSARDSLYTDTQYF
TRBJ2-2 . many TRBV15 TGTGCCACCAGCCCCCGACAGGCAAGCGGGGAGCTGTTTTTT CATSPRQASGELFF
TRBJ1-1 . many TRBV12-3/TRBV12-4 TGTGCCAGCAGGCTTACAGGGAGGACTGAAGCTTTCTTT CASRLTGRTEAFF
TRBJ2-1 TRBD2 few TRBV12-3/TRBV12-4 TGTGCCAGCAGTCCCGGACTAGCGCAGAATGAGCAGTTCTTC CASSPGLAQNEQFF
TRBJ2-2 TRBD2 . TRBV10-2 TGCGCCAGCAGCAGGACTAGCGGGAGGTCCCCGGGCGGGGAGCTGTTTTTT CASSRTSGRSPGGELFF
TRBJ1-1 . . TRBV20-1 TGCAGTGCCCGAGTACCACCGGCGAACACTGAAGCTTTCTTT CSARVPPANTEAFF
TRBJ1-4 . many TRBV5-1 TGCGCCAGCAGCTGGGGACCTACCTTGGGGGCTACGAGGGAAAAACTGTTTTTT CASSWGPTLGATREKLFF
TRBJ1-2 TRBD1 many TRBV7-9 TGTGCCAGCAGCTCCGCCGGGACAGGGTCTTTCGGCTACACCTTC CASSSAGTGSFGYTF